This TCR beta chain derives from a study of OX40 agonist ivuxolimab in advanced cancers. On the study more broadly: Patients received ivuxolimab, an agonistic anti-OX40 (CD134) antibody. Every 2 weeks, ivuxolimab was infused into the patients intravenously at between 0.01 and 10 mg/kg. Study observations and caveats: Expanded clones belonging to CD8+ T cells outnumbered, on average, those of CD4+.

The investigators sampled blood at baseline, at cycle 4 day 1, and at cycle 7 day 1. Using immunoSEQ multiplex PCR, the repertoire was profiled, and TCRdb retains in-frame clones only, with some absent. Of 100,000 to 120,000 clones listed, approximately 89% are singletons. Germline V gene data show CDR1 as SGHNT and CDR2 as YYREEE (reference sequence). The CDR3 is 15 amino acids. J lost 8 bases, V lost 2 bases, and 9 bases had no gene match. As concerns this clone: The antigen is not known.

The sample was CD4+ or CD8+ T cells sorted from blood, taken in a trial of the OX40 agonist ivuxolimab. The receptor comes from an adult with an advanced solid tumor such as melanoma, head and neck, liver or kidney cancer. V is TRBV5-4 and J is TRBJ2-3, with TRBD2 matching over 9 bases. CDR3 residues: CASSFGTSFSATQYF. The CDR3 nucleotides read TGTGCCAGCAGCTTTGGGACTAGCTTTTCGGCTACGCAGTATTTT.